A single TCR beta chain is shown here with its context. Its antigen is undetermined. The data derive from a study of T cell responses to AZD1222 COVID-19 vaccine. Study information: It was second doses at about 4 or about 12 weeks that were pooled.

The CDR3 is 17 residues long. The germline V gene has CDR1 SGHVS and CDR2 FNYEAQ. V was pared by 0 bases and J by 4 bases, with 6 bases of the junction left unmatched. TCRdb's table, derived via immunoSEQ multiplex PCR, lists solely in-frame clones and lacks some. The data hold around 100,000 clones, with around nine tenths observed a single time. Regarding the study as a whole: Samples come after the peak T cell response, not at day 14. Variant regions that are unmutated are reportedly the target of nearly half of spike-specific TCRs.

The material was peripheral blood, obtained on day 0 of AZD1222 vaccination. The chain carries TRBV7-6 and TRBJ2-2, with 9 bases that match TRBD2. The source is an adult in good health. CDR3 region: CASSLARRGRATGELFF. The CDR3 nucleotides read TGTGCCAGCAGCTTAGCGCGGCGCGGGAGGGCCACCGGGGAGCTGTTTTTT.